Detailed here is one T cell receptor (beta chain). TCRdb keeps only in-frame clones here, not all; method: immunoSEQ multiplex PCR. The sample holds about 160,000 clones, 70% to 90% seen once. The V gene's germline CDR1 is MNHEY and CDR2 SVGEGT. Germline trimming cut 6 bases from V and 5 bases from J; bases unmatched to any gene: 15. The CDR3 is 19 residues long. This entry is derived from a study of blood T cell repertoires in COVID-19. The receptor's source is a man aged 40-50 years with acute or convalescent COVID-19. Sample: peripheral blood. The chain recombines TRBV6-2 or TRBV6-3 with TRBJ2-2, with 13 nucleotides matching TRBD2. The CDR3 region is CASSSRYARTSGGTGELFF. For the CDR3, the DNA is TGTGCCAGCAGCTCCCGCTACGCCCGGACTAGCGGGGGTACCGGGGAGCTGTTTTTT.